This T cell receptor (beta chain) originates from a study of blood T cell repertoires in COVID-19. Background on the study: COVID-19 samples collected from the United States, Italy and Spain covered acute and convalescent phases.

Enrolled through a virtual design, the participants were between roughly 18 and 89 years of age and came from around 25 US areas. Categorization into cohorts depended on clinical history that participants reported. The V gene's germline CDR1 is SGHTA and CDR2 FQGNSA. CDR3 length equals 13 residues. V lost 1 base, J lost 11 bases, and 12 bases lay in between. Per the study methods: Quantification of nucleated cells was approximated via reference gene primer amplification. Method: immunoSEQ multiplex PCR; TCRdb's copy keeps in-frame clones and lacks some. V and J calls and clone size are copied from that table; D and trimming were computed from the DNA. The sample yields under 200,000 clones, around 89% seen once. This clone turned up a few times.

The sequence was obtained from a woman between 45 and 65 years old who had recovered from COVID-19. The chain couples TRBV7-2 to TRBJ1-5; maybe TRBD1 (5 bases). Sequencing was carried out using PBMCs or T cells enriched from blood (not recorded which). The CDR3 DNA is TGTGCCAGCAGCTTAGTGGGGGGTGGATCCCAGCATTTT. Protein: CASSLVGGGSQHF.